The clone carrying this TCR beta chain came up many times. Its specificity is not known. The sample is drawn from a study of T cell repertoires in cytomegalovirus infection. Study as a whole: Used in the study were CMV epitopes, some recently identified and HLA-C-restricted, others well-studied and HLA-B-restricted. A matching HLA type, together with CMV infection, was signaled by public TCR beta signatures. Regarding the study as a whole: Carriers of CMV and the relevant HLA type were discriminated by public TCR beta frequency. HLA-C-restricted CMV-specific TCR beta clonotypes were dominant in the ex vivo response.

TCRdb independently ran MiXCR on the reads; one entry per CDR3 protein. The repertoire holds 750,000 to 900,000 distinct CDR3 sequences, around 29% seen once, with 13% in the top ten. Germline CDR1 reads SGHAT; CDR2 reads FQDESV (reference sequence). The CDR3 is made up of 13 amino acids. Unmatched junction bases numbered 5, after V lost 5 bases and J lost 6 bases. The TCR originated in a human donor in good health (CMV status not recorded). Some clones in this sample may be carry-over from other donors' samples. This sample comprised cultured CD8+ T cells from PBMCs, obtained from culture after CMV antigen stimulation. This chain uses TRBV11-1 with TRBJ2-7; 9 bases are a match to TRBD1. CDR3 bases: TGTGCCAGCAGCCCGGGACAGGGCGGCGAGCAGTACGTC. As protein: CASSPGQGGEQYV.